These 3 T cell receptor beta chains originate from one sample sequenced in a study of human T cells and chemical hapten exposure. Using its own MiXCR run on the RACE reads, TCRdb lists one record per CDR3 protein. The data show under 300,000 distinct CDR3 sequences, approximately 8.6% seen once. Documented time point: pre-sensitization, week 0. Treatment reported: therapeutic diphenylcyclopropenone sensitization with weekly scalp DPC. Sequenced material: whole blood, taken in connection with sensitization to the hapten diphenylcyclopropenone (DPC). Every receptor here comes from a woman aged 40 to 49 with alopecia areata. Some clones in this sample may be carry-over from other donors' samples.

This clonotype was counted a few times. This sequence joins TRBV24-1 and TRBJ2-3, with unresolved D. This CDR3 is 14 amino acids long. V lost 1 base to trimming and J lost 4 bases, with 8 bases between them. Germline lookup yields CDR1 KGHDR and CDR2 SFDVKD. Here the CDR3 reads CATSDFPGSDTQYF. The CDR3, as DNA: TGTGCCACCAGTGATTTTCCAGGATCAGATACGCAGTATTTT.

The rearrangement uses TRBV5-6 and TRBJ2-7; D unresolved. V shed 3 bases and J shed 2 bases, with 15 bases lying between them. The V gene's germline CDR1 is SGHDT and CDR2 YYEEEE. This CDR3 is 15 amino acids long. The DNA of the CDR3 is TGTGCCAGCAGCTCGGTGGAAGGGCGTACCTACGAGCAGTACTTC. Its translation: CASSSVEGRTYEQYF.

Comments on this clonotype: This may arise from a read error, as a much more abundant clone is one base away. The rearrangement joins TRBV7-6 to TRBJ1-3; 8 bases fit TRBD1. CDR1 is SGHVS, CDR2 FNYEAQ, per germline. Trimming removed 2 bases from V and 2 bases from J; junction bases left unmatched: 2. This CDR3 region has 15 residues. The CDR3 nucleotides read TGTGCCAGCAGCTTACAGGGGGCGACTGGAAACACCATATATTTT. Translating it yields CASSLQGATGNTIYF.